This T cell receptor beta chain was recovered during a study of PD-1 blockade in classical Hodgkin lymphoma. TCRdb's table, derived via immunoSEQ multiplex PCR, lists solely in-frame clones and lacks some. Here the sample spans tens of thousands of clones, approximately 70% being singletons. Germline CDR1 reads SGHRS; CDR2 reads YFSETQ. V lost 0 bases and J lost 9; bases outside the gene matches: 3. The CDR3 totals 15 residues. Autologous stem cell transplantation was followed by relapse in every patient, and brentuximab vedotin exposure varied. V usage is TRBV5-1 and J usage is TRBJ1-6; 10 nucleotides match TRBD1. This TCR was sampled from a human donor with classical Hodgkin lymphoma. The specimen was peripheral blood mononuclear cells (PBMCs), collected before the second cycle of nivolumab. CDR3 DNA sequence: TGCGCCAGCAGCTTGGAAGGGACAGGGGTTTCACCCCTCCACTTT. This sequence encodes CASSLEGTGVSPLHF.